This T cell receptor beta chain is drawn from a study of shared clonotypes between healthy human individuals. V lost 5 bases and J lost 7, with 11 bases in between. The germline CDR1 and CDR2 sequences are MNHEY and SMNVEV (reference sequence). This CDR3 is built from 12 residues. Here immunoSEQ multiplex PCR was the method, and the copy in TCRdb shows in-frame clones only, minus some. The table includes almost 750,000 clones, roughly 72% detected once. Overall study findings and caveats: Generation of non-shared clonotypes was less probable than generation of clonotypes shared by all four donors. Clonotype sharing levels among donors were expected to vary with sequencing depth.

A word on this clone: No antigen is known for it.

Healthy adults negative for HIV, lacking recent acute infections or vaccinations, served as donors. Source material: memory CD4+ T cells sorted from blood. This sample's subset: CD45RA-negative fraction. The chain couples TRBV27 to TRBJ1-2; a weak D match, TRBD1 (5 bases). The TCR sequence derives from a woman aged 30 to 39 in good health. DNA for the CDR3: TGTGCCAGCAGTGGGGGACTGAGTGGCTACACCTTC. Translating gives CASSGGLSGYTF.